This TCR beta chain comes out of a study of blood T cell repertoires in COVID-19. Data came from immunoSEQ multiplex PCR; TCRdb stores just in-frame clones and leaves some out. Found here are 100,000 to 150,000 clones, 85% of them singletons; the top ten hold 25% to 30%. Per germline, CDR1 LNHDA and CDR2 SQIVND (reference sequence). J lost 1 base, V lost 10 bases, and 9 bases had no gene match. The CDR3 spans 14 residues. The sample comprised peripheral blood. This TCR came from an elderly woman with acute or convalescent COVID-19. The rearrangement joins TRBV19 to TRBJ1-2; 7 nucleotides match TRBD1. The CDR3 loop reads CATKWRDSNYGYTF. CDR3 coding DNA: TGTGCCACCAAATGGAGGGACAGTAACTATGGCTACACCTTC.